Listed below are T cell receptor beta chains from one sample, sequenced in a study of regulatory T cells in long-lasting Graves disease. In TCRdb, the multiplex PCR reads were re-called with MiXCR into one record per CDR3 protein. The sample includes about 470,000 distinct CDR3 sequences, roughly 21% of them seen just once. Sequenced material: peripheral blood mononuclear cells (PBMCs), taken when the disease was refractory, from a patient treated with antithyroid drugs. These receptor sequences come from a female donor with Graves disease. CDR3s include the opening cysteine and the closing phenylalanine or tryptophan. A D gene is named only where the DNA matches it firmly. Clone sizes are given selectively: once, few, many, or a class where the clone is expanded.

TRBV7-2	TRBD1	few	TRBJ1-6	TGTGCCAGCAGCTTAGAGGGGGCAAAAGAGAATTCACCCCTCCACTTT	CASSLEGAKENSPLHF
TRBV3-1	.	.	TRBJ2-5	TGTGCCAGCAGCCAAGAAGGAACGGGGGGCAAAGAGACCCAGTACTTC	CASSQEGTGGKETQYF
TRBV9	.	.	TRBJ1-6	TGTGCCAGCAGCGTAGGGGGGGTAAAGTCACCCCTCCACTTT	CASSVGGVKSPLHF
TRBV6-2/TRBV6-3	TRBD1	many	TRBJ2-4	TGTGCCAGCAGTTACCTACCGGGACAGGGAAGGAGAACGAACATTCAGTACTTC	CASSYLPGQGRRTNIQYF
TRBV28	.	many	TRBJ1-2	TGTGCCAGCAGTTTTGGGGTCGGGGGCTACACCTTC	CASSFGVGGYTF
TRBV12-5	TRBD2	.	TRBJ2-2	TGTGCTAGTAGCACGGGAGGCTCCGGGGAGCTGTTTTTT	CASSTGGSGELFF
TRBV4-1	.	.	TRBJ1-4	TGCGCCAGCAGCCAACTACAGGGAGTTTTTGAAAAACTGTTTTTT	CASSQLQGVFEKLFF
TRBV29-1	.	.	TRBJ2-7	TGCAGCGTTGCTACAGGGAGTTACGAGCAGTACTTC	CSVATGSYEQYF
TRBV20-1	.	.	TRBJ2-2	TGCAGTGCCCCCAGGCGGGGAACCCACACCGGGGAGCTGTTTTTT	CSAPRRGTHTGELFF
TRBV20-1	.	many	TRBJ2-7	TGCAGTGCTAGCTTTCTATCCTACGAGCAGTACTTC	CSASFLSYEQYF
TRBV5-5	.	.	TRBJ2-2	TGTGCCAGCAGTCCCCTCGGGGGCCCCGGGGAGCTGTTTTTT	CASSPLGGPGELFF
TRBV28	.	many	TRBJ1-2	TGTGCCAGCAGTGTCCACAGCTATGGCTACACCTTC	CASSVHSYGYTF
TRBV12-3/TRBV12-4	.	many	TRBJ1-3	TGTGCCAGCAGTCCGACGGACCCTGGAAACACCATATATTTT	CASSPTDPGNTIYF
TRBV6-5	.	few	TRBJ2-5	TGTGCCAGCAGTTACTCGGCGCACCGATTCCAAGAGACCCAGTACTTC	CASSYSAHRFQETQYF
TRBV29-1	TRBD2	.	TRBJ2-2	TGCAGCGTTGAATGGGCTAGCGGGAACACCGGGGAGCTGTTTTTT	CSVEWASGNTGELFF
TRBV7-9	.	few	TRBJ2-4	TGTGCCAGCAGCTTATCCGATGGCAACATTCAGTACTTC	CASSLSDGNIQYF
TRBV24-1	.	.	TRBJ1-1	TGTGCCACCAGTGCGAATACTGGTGAAGCTTTCTTT	CATSANTGEAFF
TRBV6-5	.	.	TRBJ2-7	TGTGCCAGCAGTTACGCGAAATGGGACGGAGCATCCTACGAGCAGCACTTC	CASSYAKWDGASYEQHF
TRBV28	TRBD1	many	TRBJ2-5	TGTGCCAGCAGCACCCGGGACAGGATTCAAGAGACCCAGTACTTC	CASSTRDRIQETQYF
TRBV29-1	TRBD1	few	TRBJ1-2	TGCAGCGAAGGACAGGGGCCCTATGGCTACACCTTC	CSEGQGPYGYTF
TRBV12-3/TRBV12-4	TRBD2	.	TRBJ2-2	TGTGCCAGCGGTTTCGGACTAGCGGGAGTGGTCGGGGAGCTGTTTTTT	CASGFGLAGVVGELFF
TRBV14	.	.	TRBJ2-5	TGTGCCAGCGGCCGAGGGGGGGATGGAGAGACCCAGTACTTC	CASGRGGDGETQYF
TRBV12-3/TRBV12-4	TRBD1	.	TRBJ2-2	TGTGCCAGCACCACGGACAGGGAAAACACCGGGGAGCTGTTTTTT	CASTTDRENTGELFF
TRBV11-1	.	many	TRBJ2-7	TGTGCCAGCACCCTTGACAGGTCCTACGAGCAGTACTTC	CASTLDRSYEQYF
TRBV7-6	.	.	TRBJ2-3	TGTGCCAGCAGTCCAAAGGGGGGCCCAGATACGCAGTATTTT	CASSPKGGPDTQYF
TRBV6-2/TRBV6-3	.	many	TRBJ1-1	TGTGCCAGCAGTTATTCTTATCACTCTAACACTGAAGCTTTCTTT	CASSYSYHSNTEAFF
TRBV5-4	.	.	TRBJ1-1	TGTGCCAGCAGCTTGGCACTGGAGGGGTCAGCTTTCTTT	CASSLALEGSAFF
TRBV20-1	TRBD1	.	TRBJ1-6	TGCAGTGCCGCCACAGGGGCCGGTGGATCACCCCTCCACTTT	CSAATGAGGSPLHF
TRBV19	.	.	TRBJ1-3	TGTGCCAGTAGTATCGTTGCAGGGAGAGTGGGAGGAAACACCATATATTTT	CASSIVAGRVGGNTIYF
TRBV2	TRBD1	.	TRBJ2-1	TGTGCCAGCAGGGGACTGGACAGGGTCAATGAGCAGTTCTTC	CASRGLDRVNEQFF
TRBV11-2	.	.	TRBJ2-3	TGTGCCAGCTCACCAGGGGCCACGACAGATACGCAGTATTTT	CASSPGATTDTQYF
TRBV20-1	TRBD1	many	TRBJ1-2	TGCAGTGCCACAGGGGCGGTGGATGGCTACACCTTC	CSATGAVDGYTF
TRBV28	TRBD1	many	TRBJ1-2	TGTGCCAGCAGTCCAGGGGGATCCCCTTTTGGCTACACCTTC	CASSPGGSPFGYTF
TRBV7-2	.	many	TRBJ2-5	TGTGCCAGCAAGAGAGCGGAGTACCAAGAGACCCAGTACTTC	CASKRAEYQETQYF
TRBV12-3/TRBV12-4	.	many	TRBJ2-4	TGTGCCAGCAGTCGGGACGGTGGTATTCAGTACTTC	CASSRDGGIQYF
TRBV7-2	.	many	TRBJ2-5	TGTGCCAGCAGCCGACCAGCCCAGGGAGAGACCCAGTACTTC	CASSRPAQGETQYF
TRBV12-3/TRBV12-4	TRBD1	many	TRBJ2-7	TGTGCCAGCAGTCAGACCGGGACAGGGTACAACGAGCAGTACTTC	CASSQTGTGYNEQYF
TRBV12-5	.	many	TRBJ2-7	TGTGCTAGTGGTTTGGTAACAGGACCCGAAATGCTCGAGCAGTACTTC	CASGLVTGPEMLEQYF
TRBV29-1	.	.	TRBJ2-7	TGCAGCGCGCGCGGTGGAGGGCGGGGACAGTCCCCCTACGAGCAGTACTTC	CSARGGGRGQSPYEQYF
TRBV20-1	.	.	TRBJ2-2	TGCAGTGCTAGAGGCTCCCAGGCCGGGGAGCTGTTTTTT	CSARGSQAGELFF
TRBV7-9	.	.	TRBJ2-1	TGTGCCAGCAGCTCGCAGGACGGAAAGCAGTTCTTC	CASSSQDGKQFF
TRBV11-3	.	many	TRBJ2-2	TGTGCCAGCAGCCGCCATGACAGGACGAACACCGGGGAGCTGTTTTTT	CASSRHDRTNTGELFF
TRBV20-1	.	few	TRBJ2-5	TGCAGTGCTAGAGACGGGGGGGACAGCAGTGAAGAGACCCAGTACTTC	CSARDGGDSSEETQYF
TRBV12-3/TRBV12-4	TRBD1	many	TRBJ2-7	TGTGCCAGCAGTAGACAGGGGGGGGGTGGCGAGCAGTACTTC	CASSRQGGGGEQYF
TRBV6-1	.	many	TRBJ2-5	TGTGCCAGCAGAGCCCGGGACCCGGGAGAGACCCAGTACTTC	CASRARDPGETQYF
TRBV7-3	.	.	TRBJ2-5	TGTGCCAGCAGCTTAACCCCCGCGCAAGAGACCCAGTACTTC	CASSLTPAQETQYF